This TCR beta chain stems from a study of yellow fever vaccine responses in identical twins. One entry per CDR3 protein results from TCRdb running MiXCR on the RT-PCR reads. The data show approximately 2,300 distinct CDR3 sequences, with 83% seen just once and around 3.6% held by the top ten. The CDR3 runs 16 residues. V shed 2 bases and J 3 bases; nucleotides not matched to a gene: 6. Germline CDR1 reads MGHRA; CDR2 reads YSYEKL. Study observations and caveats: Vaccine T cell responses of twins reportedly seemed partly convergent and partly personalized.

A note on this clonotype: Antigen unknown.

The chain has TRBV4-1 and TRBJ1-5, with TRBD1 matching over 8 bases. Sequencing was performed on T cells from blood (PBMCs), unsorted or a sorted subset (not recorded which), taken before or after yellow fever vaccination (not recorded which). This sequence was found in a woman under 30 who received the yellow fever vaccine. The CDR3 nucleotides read TGCGCCAGCAGCCAACTTGACAGGGGTTACAATCAGCCCCAGCATTTT. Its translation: CASSQLDRGYNQPQHF.